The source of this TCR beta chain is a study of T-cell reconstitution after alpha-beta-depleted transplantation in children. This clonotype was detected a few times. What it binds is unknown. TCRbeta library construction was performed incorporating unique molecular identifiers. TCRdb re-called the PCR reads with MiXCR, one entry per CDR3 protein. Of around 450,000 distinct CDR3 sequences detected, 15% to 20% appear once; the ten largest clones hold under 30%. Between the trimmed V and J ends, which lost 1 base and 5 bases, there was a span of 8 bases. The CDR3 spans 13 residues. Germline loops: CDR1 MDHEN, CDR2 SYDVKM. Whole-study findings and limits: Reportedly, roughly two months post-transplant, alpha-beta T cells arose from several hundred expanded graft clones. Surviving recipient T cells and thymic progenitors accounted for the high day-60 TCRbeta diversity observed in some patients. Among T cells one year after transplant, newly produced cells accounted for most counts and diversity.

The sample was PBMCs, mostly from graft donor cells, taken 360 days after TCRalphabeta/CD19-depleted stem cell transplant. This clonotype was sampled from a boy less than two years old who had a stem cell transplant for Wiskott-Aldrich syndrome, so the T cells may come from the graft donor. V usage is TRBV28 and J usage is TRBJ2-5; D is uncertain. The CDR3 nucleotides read TGTGCCAGCAGTTTATACAATGAGGAGACCCAGTACTTC. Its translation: CASSLYNEETQYF.